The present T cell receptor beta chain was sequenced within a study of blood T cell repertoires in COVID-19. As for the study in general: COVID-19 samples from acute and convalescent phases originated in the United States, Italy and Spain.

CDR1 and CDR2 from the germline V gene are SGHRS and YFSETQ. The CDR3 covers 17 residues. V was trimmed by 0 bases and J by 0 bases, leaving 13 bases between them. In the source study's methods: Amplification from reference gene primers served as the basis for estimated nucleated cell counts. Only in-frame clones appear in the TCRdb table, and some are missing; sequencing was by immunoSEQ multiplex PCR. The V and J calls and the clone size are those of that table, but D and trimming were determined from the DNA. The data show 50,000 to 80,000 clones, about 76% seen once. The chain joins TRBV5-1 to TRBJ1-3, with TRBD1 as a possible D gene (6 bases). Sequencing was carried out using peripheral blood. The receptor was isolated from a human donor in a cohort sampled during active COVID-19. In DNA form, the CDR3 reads TGCGCCAGCAGCTTGGCCGGCGGGGGCTCCTCTGGAAACACCATATATTTT. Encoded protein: CASSLAGGGSSGNTIYF.